This T cell receptor beta chain was recovered during a study of response to subunit inactivated influenza vaccine. TCRdb re-derived calls from the RT-PCR reads in MiXCR, one entry per CDR3 protein. The table lists 590,000 or so distinct CDR3 sequences, 14% of them singletons, with 6% to 9.5% in the top ten. Whole-study results and caveats: Each seasonal influenza vaccination, the authors suggested, recruits few new T cells.

This clonotype came up a few times. The antigen is undetermined. The CDR3 sequence is 14 residues long. Trimming took 5 bases from V and 2 from J, leaving 12 bases between them. Germline V gene lookup returns CDR1 MGHRA and CDR2 YSYEKL. The J gene is TRBJ1-2, the V gene TRBV4-1; D is perhaps TRBD1 (5 bases). The receptor comes from a man in his fifties or sixties who received an inactivated influenza vaccine. Source: PBMCs from blood, taken 14 to 15 days before vaccination. The CDR3 here is CASSRSGWNYGYTF. DNA for the CDR3: TGCGCCAGCAGCAGGTCAGGGTGGAACTATGGCTACACCTTC.